This T cell receptor (beta chain) was obtained from a study of PD-L1 blockade in urothelial cancer. Profiled with immunoSEQ multiplex PCR; TCRdb holds only in-frame clones, not every one. This sample yields more than 85,000 clones, of which around 86% are seen a single time; approximately 2% belongs to the top ten. V shed 6 bases and J 7 bases; nucleotides not matched to a gene: 4. The CDR3 runs 14 residues. Germline values: CDR1 MNHEY, CDR2 SVGAGI. The sample's time point: pretreatment peripheral blood. V is TRBV6-5 and J is TRBJ2-2; TRBD1 matches 11 bases. This receptor was obtained from a man in his sixties with urothelial cancer. This sample comprised PBMCs, obtained around atezolizumab (anti-PD-L1) treatment. The CDR3 sequence is CASRRTGGGGELFF. The CDR3 region has the DNA TGTGCCAGCAGGAGGACAGGGGGCGGCGGGGAGCTGTTTTTT.